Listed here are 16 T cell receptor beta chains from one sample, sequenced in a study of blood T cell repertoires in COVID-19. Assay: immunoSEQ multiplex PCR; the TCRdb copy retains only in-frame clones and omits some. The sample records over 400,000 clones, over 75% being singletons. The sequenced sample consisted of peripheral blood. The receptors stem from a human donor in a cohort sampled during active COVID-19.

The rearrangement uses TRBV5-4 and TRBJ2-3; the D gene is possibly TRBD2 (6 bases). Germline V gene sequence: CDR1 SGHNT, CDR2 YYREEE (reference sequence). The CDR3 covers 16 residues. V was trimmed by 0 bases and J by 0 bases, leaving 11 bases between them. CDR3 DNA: TGTGCCAGCAGCTTGGGGGCGGGACCTAGCACAGATACGCAGTATTTT. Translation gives CASSLGAGPSTDTQYF.

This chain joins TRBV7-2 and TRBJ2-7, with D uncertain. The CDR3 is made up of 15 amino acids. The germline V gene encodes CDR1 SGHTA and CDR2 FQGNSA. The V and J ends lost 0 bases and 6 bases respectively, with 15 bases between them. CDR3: CASSLALMGAGEQYF. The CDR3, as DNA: TGTGCCAGCAGCTTAGCGCTGATGGGCGCAGGCGAGCAGTACTTC.

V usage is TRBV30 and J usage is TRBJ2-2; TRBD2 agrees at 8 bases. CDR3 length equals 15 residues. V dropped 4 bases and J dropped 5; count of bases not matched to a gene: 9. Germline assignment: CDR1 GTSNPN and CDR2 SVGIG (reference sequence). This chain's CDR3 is CAWKAGVVWTGELFF. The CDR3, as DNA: TGTGCCTGGAAAGCGGGAGTTGTGTGGACCGGGGAGCTGTTTTTT.

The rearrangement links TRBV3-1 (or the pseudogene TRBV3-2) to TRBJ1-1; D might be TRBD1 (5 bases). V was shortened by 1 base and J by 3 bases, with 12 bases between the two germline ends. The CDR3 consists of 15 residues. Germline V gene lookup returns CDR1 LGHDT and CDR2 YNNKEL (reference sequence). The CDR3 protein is CASSQVWGGDTEAFF. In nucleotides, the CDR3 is TGTGCCAGCAGCCAAGTGTGGGGAGGGGACACTGAAGCTTTCTTT.

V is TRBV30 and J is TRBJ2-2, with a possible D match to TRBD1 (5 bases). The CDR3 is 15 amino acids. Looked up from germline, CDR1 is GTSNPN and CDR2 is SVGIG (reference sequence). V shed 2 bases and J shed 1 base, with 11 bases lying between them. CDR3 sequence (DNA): TGTGCCTGGAGTATTGGACATGAGAACACCGGGGAGCTGTTTTTT. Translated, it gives CAWSIGHENTGELFF.

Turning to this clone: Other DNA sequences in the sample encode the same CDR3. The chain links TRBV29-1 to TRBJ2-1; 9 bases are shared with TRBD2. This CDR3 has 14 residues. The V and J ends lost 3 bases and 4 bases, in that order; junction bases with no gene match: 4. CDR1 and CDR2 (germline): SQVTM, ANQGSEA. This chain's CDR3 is CSVDGGRAYNEQFF. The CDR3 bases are TGCAGCGTTGATGGCGGGAGGGCGTACAATGAGCAGTTCTTC.

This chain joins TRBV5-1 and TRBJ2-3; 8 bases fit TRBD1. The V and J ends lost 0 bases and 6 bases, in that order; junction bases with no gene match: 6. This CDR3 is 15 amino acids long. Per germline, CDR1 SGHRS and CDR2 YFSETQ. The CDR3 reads CASSLGQGAYDTQYF. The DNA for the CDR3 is TGCGCCAGCAGCTTGGGTCAGGGGGCTTATGATACGCAGTATTTT.

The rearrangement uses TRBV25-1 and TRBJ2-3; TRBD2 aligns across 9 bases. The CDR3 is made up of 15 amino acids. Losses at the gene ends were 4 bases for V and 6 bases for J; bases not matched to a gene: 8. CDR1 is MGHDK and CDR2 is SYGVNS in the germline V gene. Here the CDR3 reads CASSGWREGGDTQYF. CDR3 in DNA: TGTGCCAGCAGTGGATGGCGGGAGGGTGGGGATACGCAGTATTTT.

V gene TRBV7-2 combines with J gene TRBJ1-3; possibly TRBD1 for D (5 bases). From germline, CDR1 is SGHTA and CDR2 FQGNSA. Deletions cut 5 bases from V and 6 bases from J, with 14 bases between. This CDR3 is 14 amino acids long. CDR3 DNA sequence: TGTGCCAGCAGCCCAGCGGGACTTAAAAACACCATATATTTT. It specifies CASSPAGLKNTIYF.

The CDR3 region has the DNA TGTGCCATCAGAGGGACTAGCGGGAGAGGAAACAATGAGCAGTTCTTC. Amino acids: CAIRGTSGRGNNEQFF. The chain couples TRBV10-3 to TRBJ2-1, with TRBD2 identical over 14 bases. V lost 6 bases to trimming and J lost 5 bases; unmatched junction nucleotides: 6. CDR1 is ENHRY and CDR2 is SYGVKD in the germline V gene. This CDR3 is 16 amino acids long.

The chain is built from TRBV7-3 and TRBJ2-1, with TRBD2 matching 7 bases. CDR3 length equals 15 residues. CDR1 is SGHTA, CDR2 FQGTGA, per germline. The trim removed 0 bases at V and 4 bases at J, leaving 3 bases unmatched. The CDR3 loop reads CASSLTGGDYNEQFF. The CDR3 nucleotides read TGTGCCAGCAGCTTAACTGGGGGGGATTACAATGAGCAGTTCTTC.

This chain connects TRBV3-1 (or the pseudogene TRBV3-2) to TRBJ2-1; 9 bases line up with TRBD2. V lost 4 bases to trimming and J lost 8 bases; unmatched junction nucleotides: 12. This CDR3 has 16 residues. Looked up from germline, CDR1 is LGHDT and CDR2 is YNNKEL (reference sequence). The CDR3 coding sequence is TGTGCCAGCAGCCCAAACTGGGCGGGAGGGCTGTATGAGCAGTTCTTC. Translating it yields CASSPNWAGGLYEQFF.

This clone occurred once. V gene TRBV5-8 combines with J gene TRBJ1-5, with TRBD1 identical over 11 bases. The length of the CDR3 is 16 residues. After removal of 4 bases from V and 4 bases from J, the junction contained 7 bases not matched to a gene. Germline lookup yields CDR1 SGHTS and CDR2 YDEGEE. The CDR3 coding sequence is TGTGCCAGCAGCCTAGGGACAGGGGGTACGAATCAGCCCCAGCATTTT. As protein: CASSLGTGGTNQPQHF.

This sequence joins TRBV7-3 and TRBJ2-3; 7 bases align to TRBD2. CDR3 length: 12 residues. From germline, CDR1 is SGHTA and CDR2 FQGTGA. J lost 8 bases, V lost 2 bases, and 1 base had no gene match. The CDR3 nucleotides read TGTGCCAGCAGCTTATCGGGGGGTACGCAGTATTTT. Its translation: CASSLSGGTQYF.

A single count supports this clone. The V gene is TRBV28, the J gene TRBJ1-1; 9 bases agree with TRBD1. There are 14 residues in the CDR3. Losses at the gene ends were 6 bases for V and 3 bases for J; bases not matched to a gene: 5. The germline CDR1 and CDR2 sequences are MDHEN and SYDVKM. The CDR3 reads CASRPTGGDTEAFF. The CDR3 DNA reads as TGTGCCAGCAGGCCGACAGGGGGGGACACTGAAGCTTTCTTT.

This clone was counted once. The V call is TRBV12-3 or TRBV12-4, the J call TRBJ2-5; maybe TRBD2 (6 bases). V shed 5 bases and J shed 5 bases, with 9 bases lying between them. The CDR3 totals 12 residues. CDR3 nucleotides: TGTGCCAGCAGTCCCCGGGGGGAGACCCAGTACTTC. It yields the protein CASSPRGETQYF.